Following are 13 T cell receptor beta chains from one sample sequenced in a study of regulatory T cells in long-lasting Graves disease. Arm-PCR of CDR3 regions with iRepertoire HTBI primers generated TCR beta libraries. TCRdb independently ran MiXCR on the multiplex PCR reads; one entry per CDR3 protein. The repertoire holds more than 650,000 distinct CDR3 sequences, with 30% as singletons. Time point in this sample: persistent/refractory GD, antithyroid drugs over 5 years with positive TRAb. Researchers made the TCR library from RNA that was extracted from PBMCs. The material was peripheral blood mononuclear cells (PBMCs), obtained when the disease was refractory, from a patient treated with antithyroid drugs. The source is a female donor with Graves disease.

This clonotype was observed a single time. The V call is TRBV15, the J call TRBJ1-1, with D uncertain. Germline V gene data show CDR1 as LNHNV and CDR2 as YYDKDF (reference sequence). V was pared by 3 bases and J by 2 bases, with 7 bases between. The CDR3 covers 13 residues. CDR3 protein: CATSSLRNTEAFF. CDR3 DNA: TGTGCCACCAGCAGCCTCCGCAACACTGAAGCTTTCTTT.

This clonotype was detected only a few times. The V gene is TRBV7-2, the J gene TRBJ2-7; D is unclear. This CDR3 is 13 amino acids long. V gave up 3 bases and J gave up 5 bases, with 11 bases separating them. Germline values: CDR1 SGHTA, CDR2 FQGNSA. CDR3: CASSLVERDEQYF. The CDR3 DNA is TGTGCCAGCAGCTTGGTGGAAAGGGACGAGCAGTACTTC.

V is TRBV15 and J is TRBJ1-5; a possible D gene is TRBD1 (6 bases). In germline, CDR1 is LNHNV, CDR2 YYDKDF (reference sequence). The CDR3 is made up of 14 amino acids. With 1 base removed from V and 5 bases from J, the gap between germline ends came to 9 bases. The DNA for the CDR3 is TGTGCCACCAGCAGAGCAGGGGTAGATCAGCCCCAGCATTTT. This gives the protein CATSRAGVDQPQHF.

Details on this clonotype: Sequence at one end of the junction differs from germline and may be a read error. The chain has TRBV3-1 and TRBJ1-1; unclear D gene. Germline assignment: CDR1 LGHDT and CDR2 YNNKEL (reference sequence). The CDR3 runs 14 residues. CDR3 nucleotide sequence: TGTGCCGGCAGCCACCGACAAGAGAACACTGAAGCTTTCTTT. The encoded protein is CAGSHRQENTEAFF.

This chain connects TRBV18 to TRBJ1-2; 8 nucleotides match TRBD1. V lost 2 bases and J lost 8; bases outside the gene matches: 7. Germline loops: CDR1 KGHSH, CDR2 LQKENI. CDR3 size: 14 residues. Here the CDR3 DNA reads TGTGCCAGCTCACCAACGACAGGGGACACGGGCTACACCTTC. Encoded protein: CASSPTTGDTGYTF.

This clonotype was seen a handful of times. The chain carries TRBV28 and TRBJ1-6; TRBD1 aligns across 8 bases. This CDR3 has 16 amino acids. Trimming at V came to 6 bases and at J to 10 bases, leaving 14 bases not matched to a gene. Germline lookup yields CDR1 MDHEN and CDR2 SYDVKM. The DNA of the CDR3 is TGTGCCAGCAGCTCCCTCACGGACAGGGTGGACTCACCCCTCCACTTT. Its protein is CASSSLTDRVDSPLHF.

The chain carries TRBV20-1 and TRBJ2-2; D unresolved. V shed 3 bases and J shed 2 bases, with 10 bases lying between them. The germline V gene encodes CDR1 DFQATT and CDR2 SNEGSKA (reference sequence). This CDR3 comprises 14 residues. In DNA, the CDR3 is TGCAGTGCTAGGCCTTCTGGTAACACCGGGGAGCTGTTTTTT. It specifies CSARPSGNTGELFF.

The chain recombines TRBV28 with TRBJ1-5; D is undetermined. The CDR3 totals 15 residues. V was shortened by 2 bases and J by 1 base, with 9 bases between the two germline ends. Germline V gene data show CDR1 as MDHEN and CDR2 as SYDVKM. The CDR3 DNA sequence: TGTGCCAGCAGTTTAACGGAGGTGAGCAATCAGCCCCAGCATTTT. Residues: CASSLTEVSNQPQHF.

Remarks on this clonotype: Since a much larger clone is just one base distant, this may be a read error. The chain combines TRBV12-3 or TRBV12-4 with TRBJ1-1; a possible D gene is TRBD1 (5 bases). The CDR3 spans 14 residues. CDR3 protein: CASSFDRLNTEALF. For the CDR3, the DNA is TGTGCCAGCAGTTTTGACAGATTGAACACTGAAGCTCTCTTT.

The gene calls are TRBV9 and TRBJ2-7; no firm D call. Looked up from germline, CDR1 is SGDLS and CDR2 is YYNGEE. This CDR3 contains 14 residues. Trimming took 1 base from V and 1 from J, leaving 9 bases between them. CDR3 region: CASSVLDWSYEQYF. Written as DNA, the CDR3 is TGTGCCAGCAGCGTACTTGACTGGTCCTACGAGCAGTACTTC.

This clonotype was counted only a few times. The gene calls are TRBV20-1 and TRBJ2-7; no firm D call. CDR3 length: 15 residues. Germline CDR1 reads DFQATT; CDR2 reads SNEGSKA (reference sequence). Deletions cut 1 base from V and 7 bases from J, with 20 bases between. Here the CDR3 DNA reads TGCAGTGCTAGAGTTTTTTCGGCAGGCCCTGGGGAGCAGTACTTC. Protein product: CSARVFSAGPGEQYF.

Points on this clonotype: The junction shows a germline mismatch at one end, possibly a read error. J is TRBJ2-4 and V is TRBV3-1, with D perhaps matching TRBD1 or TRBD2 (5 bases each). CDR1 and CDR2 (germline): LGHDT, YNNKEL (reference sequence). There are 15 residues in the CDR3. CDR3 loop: CASSHLREAKNIQYF. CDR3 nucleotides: TGTGCTAGCAGCCACCTCAGGGAGGCCAAAAACATTCAGTACTTC.

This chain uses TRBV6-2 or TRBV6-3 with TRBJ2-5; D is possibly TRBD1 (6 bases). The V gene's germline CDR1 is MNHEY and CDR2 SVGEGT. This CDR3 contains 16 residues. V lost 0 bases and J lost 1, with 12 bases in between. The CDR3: CASSYSQGGRQETQYF. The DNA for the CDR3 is TGTGCCAGCAGTTACTCACAGGGTGGGCGCCAAGAGACCCAGTACTTC.